This T cell receptor (beta chain) emerged from a study of blood T cell repertoires in COVID-19 (dated by TCRdb to between 2020 and 2021). As for the study more broadly: Collaborator samples came from the United States, Italy and Spain and covered acute and convalescent phases of COVID-19. The dataset comprised deeply sampled blood TCRbeta repertoires from subjects exposed to, actively infected with, or recovered from COVID-19. Where available, HLA class I and class II types were obtained from metadata supplied by the sample provider rather than from assay-based typing. Samples came from the ongoing ImmuneRACE study (first 160 participants) plus 1,254 subjects from 6 global collaborators. A de-identified subject ID, COVID-19 status, age in years and sex were almost always included in the sample metadata. The prospective study material was composed of cDNA or gDNA derived from T cells, B-cell-depleted T cells, or PBMCs. The repertoires were made available in a free public database intended to serve as a resource for research on the immune response to SARS-CoV-2. Study-wide findings and limitations: Clinical and demographic metadata were provided uncurated, with the amount varying by source and participant.

Collaborating institutions collected whole blood in K2EDTA tubes following their own protocols. For TCRbeta analysis, collaborator samples were shipped as frozen whole blood, as isolated PBMCs, or as DNA extracted from either sample type. The immunoSEQ Assay, a bias-controlled multiplex PCR, was used to amplify TCRbeta CDR3 regions from genomic DNA. Per the original workflow: Within the assay, amplification of reference gene primers was used to estimate how many nucleated cells each sample contained. To quantify the absolute abundance of each unique TCRbeta CDR3 rearrangement, sequence reads were collapsed and filtered. For each sample, productive Simpson clonality was calculated as the square root of Simpson's diversity index over productive rearrangements. Here the immuneACCESS table is served through TCRdb, limited to in-frame sequences with V and J called. Missing clones are a known gap in these copies; in checked studies unresolved V genes cover under half, and the rest lacks a known reason. The V and J calls and clone size were taken over from that table, and D and trimming were inferred from the DNA. In this sample the table shows 99,000 or so clones, roughly 80% of which occur a single time. 7.5% to 10% of the sample comes from the top ten.

From cysteine to phenylalanine, the CDR3 is 14 amino acids long. The DNA shown is the 42-base CDR3, in frame from base 1. At the junction V is shortened by 4 bases and J by 4 bases, with 14 bases in between. Via the germline V gene, CDR1 is SGDLS and CDR2 YYNGEE. Notes on this clone: What antigen it recognizes has not been identified. Base qualities are not recorded, but no much larger clone differs from it by a single base.

The source of this sequence is a woman in her 70s with acute or convalescent COVID-19. Recombination linked TRBV9 to TRBJ1-1; tentative D gene TRBD1, with 6 bases matching. The sequenced sample consisted of peripheral blood. The DNA reads as follows: TGTGCCAGCAGCCCCCTCGGCAGGGGCACTGAAGCTTTCTTT. It encodes CASSPLGRGTEAFF.